The 7 T cell receptor beta chains below were found in one sample sequenced in a study of control samples from healthy donors and cancer patients (TCRdb year 2020). The library was prepared using the immunoSEQ multiplex PCR assay. Here the immuneACCESS table is served through TCRdb, limited to in-frame sequences with V and J called. Missing clones are a known gap in these copies; in checked studies unresolved V genes cover under half, and the rest lacks a known reason. This sample lists about 160,000 clones; nearly 96% were detected once. The ten top clones hold just over 1% of the sample. The sequenced material came from blood. Receptor source: a woman aged 25 to 39 in good health.

The rearrangement joins TRBV20-1 to TRBJ2-1; 7 bases fit TRBD1. Germline CDR1 reads DFQATT; CDR2 reads SNEGSKA (reference sequence). Losses at the gene ends were 3 bases for V and 5 bases for J; bases not matched to a gene: 13. This CDR3 has 16 amino acids. The CDR3 spells CSASGIMPGQHNEQFF. The CDR3 DNA sequence: TGCAGTGCTAGTGGAATTATGCCGGGACAGCACAATGAGCAGTTCTTC.

The chain combines TRBV5-4 with TRBJ2-5; D might be TRBD1 or TRBD2, each matching 5 bases. V was clipped by 4 bases and J by 2 bases, with 15 bases between them. This CDR3 comprises 15 residues. Germline-derived CDR1 and CDR2 are SGHNT and YYREEE (reference sequence). DNA of the CDR3: TGTGCCAGCAGCAAAAGGGACGCGCGTCAAGAGACCCAGTACTTC. Its protein is CASSKRDARQETQYF. The entire variable domain, with the rest obtained from reference TRBV5-4 and TRBJ2-5, is as follows: ETGVTQSPTHLIKTRGQQVTLRCSSQSGHNTVSWYQQALGQGPQFIFQYYREEENGRGNFPPRFSGLQFPNYSSELNVNALELDDSALYLCASSKRDARQETQYFGPGTRLLVL.

The chain links TRBV19 to TRBJ2-5; either TRBD1 or TRBD2 may supply D (6 bases each). Germline lookup yields CDR1 LNHDA and CDR2 SQIVND (reference sequence). Trimming cost V 4 bases and J 0 bases, with 9 bases left between them. This CDR3 is built from 14 residues. The CDR3 DNA sequence: TGTGCCAGTAGTAAAGGGGGGTACCAAGAGACCCAGTACTTC. This gives the protein CASSKGGYQETQYF.

This clone was counted once. The chain couples TRBV5-1 to TRBJ2-5; D might be TRBD1 (7 bases). V was trimmed by 4 bases and J by 1 base, leaving 20 bases between them. The CDR3 is 17 residues long. Germline CDR1 reads SGHRS; CDR2 reads YFSETQ. CDR3 sequence reads: CASSPEGGRQGQETQYF. In nucleotides, the CDR3 is TGCGCCAGCAGCCCAGAGGGGGGCCGACAGGGCCAAGAGACCCAGTACTTC. Drawing the rest from reference TRBV5-1 and TRBJ2-5, the complete variable domain is KAGVTQTPRYLIKTRGQQVTLSCSPISGHRSVSWYQQTPGQGLQFLFEYFSETQRNKGNFPGRFSGRQFSNSRSEMNVSTLELGDSALYLCASSPEGGRQGQETQYFGPGTRLLVL.

The chain couples TRBV30 to TRBJ1-5, with D possibly matching TRBD1 (6 bases). V lost 7 bases and J lost 0, with 16 bases in between. The CDR3 has 15 residues. Germline CDR1 reads GTSNPN; CDR2 reads SVGIG (reference sequence). The CDR3 sequence: CAFTRGTLSNQPQHF. In nucleotides, the CDR3 is TGTGCCTTTACTCGCGGGACACTTAGCAATCAGCCCCAGCATTTT.

This sequence joins TRBV5-1 and TRBJ2-3; 10 nucleotides agree with TRBD2. The CDR3 length is 16 residues. The germline V gene encodes CDR1 SGHRS and CDR2 YFSETQ. V shed 4 bases and J 0 bases; nucleotides not matched to a gene: 5. The CDR3 region has the DNA TGCGCCAGCAGCGTGGGGACTAGCGCTAGCACAGATACGCAGTATTTT. It yields the protein CASSVGTSASTDTQYF.

V is TRBV27 and J is TRBJ2-3, with unresolved D. Trimming took off 5 bases at V and 0 bases at J, with 3 bases between the two ends. Germline CDR1 reads MNHEY; CDR2 reads SMNVEV (reference sequence). The CDR3 is made up of 12 amino acids. The CDR3 DNA reads as TGTGCCAGCAGTCCTAGCACAGATACGCAGTATTTT. It is translated as CASSPSTDTQYF.